These T cell receptor beta chains were read from a single sample in a study of CD8+ T cells in alopecia areata. The data were produced by immunoSEQ multiplex PCR, yet TCRdb's version contains in-frame clones alone and is incomplete. The sample yields 250,000 to 350,000 clones, 60% seen once. The sample here was CD4+ T cells sorted from blood, taken between weeks 51 and 54, from a patient treated with tofacitinib. Every receptor here comes from a human donor with alopecia areata. Both conserved end residues are part of each CDR3. The order of the fields is V gene, clone size, D gene, J gene, CDR3 protein, CDR3 DNA. A D gene is named only where the DNA matches it firmly. Clone size is not always given. Where it is, it says once, few, many or a class for expanded clones.

TRBV5-1	-	TRBD2	TRBJ2-1	CASRPTSGGRQFF	TGCGCCAGCAGGCCGACTAGCGGGGGCAGGCAGTTCTTC
TRBV13	-	TRBD2	TRBJ2-7	CASSYGTSGGGQYF	TGTGCCAGCTCCTACGGGACTAGCGGGGGCGGGCAGTACTTC
TRBV27	-	-	TRBJ1-1	CASSPWGNTEAFF	TGTGCCAGCAGTCCTTGGGGGAACACTGAAGCTTTCTTT
TRBV30	-	-	TRBJ1-2	CAWSQTPLKYGYTF	TGTGCCTGGAGTCAAACGCCCCTAAAATATGGCTACACCTTC
TRBV25-1	many	-	TRBJ1-1	CASSTQGLTEAFF	TGTGCCAGCAGTACCCAGGGACTTACTGAAGCTTTCTTT
TRBV7-3	-	-	TRBJ1-1	CASSFLWVNTEAFF	TGTGCCAGCAGCTTCCTCTGGGTGAACACTGAAGCTTTCTTT
TRBV5-1	few	-	TRBJ2-5	CASSFGVGAKQTQYF	TGCGCCAGCAGCTTCGGGGTAGGGGCGAAGCAGACCCAGTACTTC
TRBV29-1	-	-	TRBJ2-1	CSSPSRSGEQFF	TGCAGCTCCCCCTCACGGTCCGGGGAGCAGTTCTTC
TRBV12-5	-	-	TRBJ1-5	CASGVRGNQPQHF	TGTGCTAGTGGGGTCAGGGGCAATCAGCCCCAGCATTTT
TRBV29-1	few	-	TRBJ2-3	CSVERGQAQYF	TGCAGCGTTGAAAGGGGTCAGGCGCAGTATTTT
TRBV5-6	-	-	TRBJ1-5	CASSFYSGGNQPQHF	TGTGCCAGCAGCTTTTACAGTGGGGGCAATCAGCCCCAGCATTTT
TRBV5-7	-	-	TRBJ2-7	CASSSPDRYSYEQYF	TGTGCCAGCAGCTCCCCCGACAGGTACTCCTACGAGCAGTACTTC
TRBV5-1	-	-	TRBJ2-3	CASSLEGFSLDTQYF	TGCGCCAGCAGCTTGGAAGGGTTTAGTCTGGATACGCAGTATTTT
TRBV7-2	-	-	TRBJ1-5	CASSQGDGNQPQHF	TGTGCCAGCAGCCAAGGTGACGGCAATCAGCCCCAGCATTTT
TRBV29-1	few	-	TRBJ2-2	CSAPGGANTGELFF	TGCAGCGCCCCCGGGGGCGCGAACACCGGGGAGCTGTTTTTT
TRBV5-1	-	-	TRBJ1-2	CASSPGYGRTYGYTF	TGCGCCAGCAGCCCTGGGTATGGACGGACCTATGGCTACACCTTC
TRBV29-1	few	-	TRBJ1-6	CSISEELNKPLHF	TGCAGCATAAGTGAAGAGCTTAACAAACCCCTCCACTTT
TRBV5-1	-	-	TRBJ1-2	CASSLGLSYGYTF	TGCGCCAGCAGCTTGGGACTCTCCTATGGCTACACCTTC
TRBV7-2	once	-	TRBJ1-1	CASTSLSGAEAFF	TGTGCCAGCACCTCATTAAGTGGGGCTGAAGCTTTCTTT
TRBV30	-	-	TRBJ2-6	CAWSMPGANVLTF	TGTGCCTGGAGTATGCCTGGGGCCAACGTCCTGACTTTC
TRBV6-5	-	-	TRBJ1-1	CASSYRLWGNTEAFF	TGTGCCAGCAGTTACCGACTGTGGGGGAACACTGAAGCTTTCTTT
TRBV5-1	few	TRBD1	TRBJ2-3	CASSLGQGPDTQYF	TGCGCCAGCAGCTTGGGACAGGGACCAGATACGCAGTATTTT
TRBV7-7	-	TRBD2	TRBJ2-5	CATGGEETQYF	TGTGCTACCGGGGGGGAAGAGACCCAGTACTTC
TRBV29-1	few	TRBD2	TRBJ2-1	CSVRATSAAYNEQFF	TGCAGCGTTCGGGCGACTAGCGCGGCGTACAATGAGCAGTTCTTC
TRBV29-1	-	-	TRBJ2-1	CSSHLVPYNEQFF	TGCAGCTCCCACCTTGTTCCCTACAATGAGCAGTTCTTC
TRBV7-2	-	TRBD2	TRBJ2-3	CASSPKDSGGAADTQYF	TGTGCCAGCAGCCCCAAAGATAGCGGGGGGGCCGCAGATACGCAGTATTTT
TRBV5-6	-	-	TRBJ2-2	CASSFRGGTGELFF	TGTGCCAGCAGCTTCAGGGGCGGGACCGGGGAGCTGTTTTTT
TRBV30	once	TRBD1	TRBJ2-7	CAWRGGQGRGEQYF	TGTGCCTGGAGAGGCGGACAGGGTCGTGGCGAGCAGTACTTC
TRBV18	-	-	TRBJ2-2	CASGRSNTGELFF	TGTGCCAGTGGACGTTCGAACACCGGGGAGCTGTTTTTT
TRBV2	-	-	TRBJ2-5	CASSPGTPAEETQYF	TGTGCCAGCAGTCCCGGGACCCCGGCGGAAGAGACCCAGTACTTC
TRBV7-9	-	-	TRBJ2-6	CASSLVVSSGANVLTF	TGTGCCAGCAGCTTAGTGGTCAGCTCTGGGGCCAACGTCCTGACTTTC
TRBV5-1	-	-	TRBJ2-1	CASRGDFSYNEQFF	TGCGCCAGCAGGGGGGACTTCTCCTACAATGAGCAGTTCTTC
TRBV29-1	-	-	TRBJ1-1	CSVERGGTEAFF	TGCAGCGTTGAGAGGGGCGGCACTGAAGCTTTCTTT
TRBV11-2	few	-	TRBJ1-2	CASSFPGAYGYTF	TGTGCCAGCAGCTTCCCGGGGGCCTATGGCTACACCTTC
TRBV9	-	-	TRBJ1-6	CASSPTHQSPLHF	TGTGCCAGCAGCCCAACCCACCAGTCACCCCTCCACTTT
TRBV6-5	few	-	TRBJ1-2	CASSPVLLSIRTF	TGTGCCAGCAGCCCGGTCCTTTTATCGATTCGTACCTTC
TRBV6-5	-	-	TRBJ2-7	CASSYWGNGGEQYF	TGTGCCAGCAGTTATTGGGGCAACGGGGGCGAGCAGTACTTC
TRBV29-1	-	-	TRBJ2-4	CSVEVAAGNIQYF	TGCAGCGTTGAAGTGGCAGCGGGAAACATTCAGTACTTC
TRBV7-3	-	-	TRBJ1-5	CASSLGGYNQPQHF	TGTGCCAGCAGCTTGGGAGGATACAATCAGCCCCAGCATTTT
TRBV4-3	-	-	TRBJ2-2	CASKRDTGELFF	TGCGCCAGCAAAAGAGACACCGGGGAGCTGTTTTTT
TRBV7-2	few	-	TRBJ2-3	CASSQSRASDTQYF	TGTGCCAGCAGCCAATCCAGGGCCTCCGATACGCAGTATTTT
TRBV27	-	-	TRBJ2-2	CASSLGGTGELFF	TGTGCCAGCAGTTTAGGGGGAACCGGGGAGCTGTTTTTT
TRBV30	-	-	TRBJ2-2	CAWSATQGFPAGELFF	TGTGCCTGGAGTGCCACACAGGGATTTCCGGCCGGGGAGCTGTTTTTT
TRBV7-8	few	-	TRBJ1-2	CASSFNRADGYTF	TGTGCCAGCAGCTTCAACAGGGCGGATGGCTACACCTTC
TRBV11-2	-	-	TRBJ2-1	CASGLGGEQFF	TGTGCCAGCGGGCTCGGGGGTGAGCAGTTCTTC